These 21 T cell receptor beta chains share one sample of origin, sequenced in a study of control samples from healthy donors and cancer patients. The data were produced by immunoSEQ multiplex PCR, yet TCRdb's version contains in-frame clones alone and is incomplete. Of 70,000 to 95,000 clones in the sample, more than 85% were seen once. The sequencing sample was made of blood. These receptors all stem from a woman between 25 and 40 years old in good health.

This clone was counted at least ten times. This sequence joins TRBV6-5 and TRBJ1-5; D unresolved. V lost 4 bases to trimming and J lost 4 bases, with 8 bases between them. The germline V gene has CDR1 MNHEY and CDR2 SVGAGI. The CDR3 has 13 amino acids. The CDR3 protein is CASSLQQNQPQHF. The DNA for the CDR3 is TGTGCCAGCAGTTTACAGCAAAATCAGCCCCAGCATTTT.

The rearrangement joins TRBV20-1 to TRBJ2-1; a possible D gene is TRBD2 (6 bases). The V and J ends lost 3 bases and 0 bases respectively, with 15 bases between them. Germline values: CDR1 DFQATT, CDR2 SNEGSKA (reference sequence). The CDR3 runs 16 residues. In nucleotides, the CDR3 is TGCAGTGCTAGTTTGGGCTCGACTAGCTCCTACAATGAGCAGTTCTTC. As protein: CSASLGSTSSYNEQFF.

As DNA, the CDR3 is TGTGCCAGCAGTTATTACAGGGGAGGCTACGAGCAGTACTTC. It yields the protein CASSYYRGGYEQYF. The V gene is TRBV6-8, the J gene TRBJ2-7; D perhaps matches TRBD1 (7 bases). The germline V gene encodes CDR1 MNHGY and CDR2 SAAAGT. CDR3 length: 14 residues. The V end was cut by 3 bases, the J end by 3 bases, with 12 bases between.

This clone showed up just once. CDR3 DNA sequence: TGTGCCAGCAGTGAAAGGGCTGGGGCCAACGTCCTGACTTTC. This encodes CASSERAGANVLTF. This chain connects TRBV28 to TRBJ2-6; the D is unclear. The CDR3 consists of 14 residues. The germline V and J ends were trimmed by 5 bases and 2 bases, with 7 bases remaining between them. Germline V gene lookup returns CDR1 MDHEN and CDR2 SYDVKM.

The chain links TRBV15 to TRBJ2-5, with 7 bases matching TRBD2. J was trimmed by 2 bases and V by 0 bases; bases with no gene match: 6. CDR1 LNHNV and CDR2 YYDKDF come from the germline V gene (reference sequence). The CDR3 has 16 residues. CDR3 in DNA: TGTGCCACCAGCAGAGATTGGGGGGGGAAACAAGAGACCCAGTACTTC. Its translation is CATSRDWGGKQETQYF.

The gene calls are TRBV5-8 and TRBJ1-3; D uncertain. The V end lost 0 bases, the J end lost 0 bases, and 10 bases lay between the germline ends. CDR1 is SGHTS and CDR2 is YDEGEE in the germline V gene. The CDR3 is made up of 16 amino acids. Here the CDR3 reads CASSLAKTSSGNTIYF. Written as DNA, the CDR3 is TGTGCCAGCAGCTTGGCCAAGACAAGCTCTGGAAACACCATATATTTT.

The genes are TRBV14 and TRBJ2-7, with 9 bases aligning to TRBD1. The CDR3 totals 15 residues. Germline assignment: CDR1 SGHDN and CDR2 FVKESK. V lost 4 bases to trimming and J lost 1 base; unmatched junction nucleotides: 5. CDR3 nucleotides: TGTGCCAGCAGCCGAGGGACAGGGAGGTCCTACGAGCAGTACTTC. This sequence encodes CASSRGTGRSYEQYF.

This clone has just a few counts. V and J are TRBV28 and TRBJ2-1; TRBD2 aligns across 7 bases. CDR1 and CDR2 (germline): MDHEN, SYDVKM. The CDR3 totals 18 residues. The V gene end was trimmed by 3 bases and the J gene end by 7 bases; junction bases not matched to a gene: 18. The CDR3 nucleotides read TGTGCCAGCAGTTTTGGGACCATAACGGGGATGGGAGGGAATGAGCAGTTCTTC. It translates to CASSFGTITGMGGNEQFF. The entire variable domain, with the rest obtained from reference TRBV28 and TRBJ2-1, is as follows: DVKVTQSSRYLVKRTGEKVFLECVQDMDHENMFWYRQDPGLGLRLIYFSYDVKMKEKGDIPEGYSVSREKKERFSLILESASTNQTSMYLCASSFGTITGMGGNEQFFGPGTRLTVL.

The CDR3 loop is CASSSWVQANSPLHF. The DNA of the CDR3 is TGTGCCAGCAGCTCCTGGGTACAAGCAAATTCACCCCTCCACTTT. The J gene is TRBJ1-6, the V gene TRBV7-3; D ambiguous. V lost 4 bases, J lost 7 bases, and 14 bases lay in between. The germline CDR1 and CDR2 sequences are SGHTA and FQGTGA. There are 15 residues in the CDR3.

V gene TRBV7-2 combines with J gene TRBJ2-3; no clear D gene. V gave up 5 bases and J gave up 5 bases, with 8 bases separating them. The CDR3 has 12 amino acids. CDR1 and CDR2 (germline): SGHTA, FQGNSA. The CDR3 bases are TGTGCCAGCAGCCCGTTACGAGATACGCAGTATTTT. Protein product: CASSPLRDTQYF.

The rearrangement joins TRBV27 to TRBJ1-2, with no clear D. CDR1 is MNHEY, CDR2 SMNVEV, per germline (reference sequence). Trimming shortened V by 2 bases and J by 6 bases, and 16 bases separated the two germline ends. The CDR3 spans 15 residues. This CDR3 is CASSLGRTSPHGYTF. The CDR3, as DNA: TGTGCCAGCAGTTTAGGGCGGACCAGCCCACATGGCTACACCTTC.

This clone appeared a single time. The V and J genes are TRBV5-1 and TRBJ2-5, with 13 bases fitting TRBD2. The J segment lost 3 bases and the V segment lost 4 bases, leaving 3 bases of the junction unmatched. Germline V gene sequence: CDR1 SGHRS, CDR2 YFSETQ. This CDR3 has 15 amino acids. CDR3 region: CASSAGLAGEETQYF. CDR3 bases: TGCGCCAGCAGCGCCGGACTAGCGGGGGAAGAGACCCAGTACTTC.

This chain links TRBV29-1 with TRBJ1-1; TRBD1 aligns across 8 bases. Per the germline V gene, CDR1 is SQVTM and CDR2 is ANQGSEA. This CDR3 has 13 residues. The V segment lost 7 bases and the J segment 1 base; nucleotides outside the gene matches: 5. The CDR3 coding sequence is TGCAGCGCCTACAGGGGGGGGAACACTGAAGCTTTCTTT. This gives the protein CSAYRGGNTEAFF.

This chain joins TRBV5-1 and TRBJ1-1, with D unclear. Germline values: CDR1 SGHRS, CDR2 YFSETQ. This CDR3 has 15 residues. V was shortened by 3 bases and J by 1 base, with 13 bases between the two germline ends. CDR3 protein: CASSYTGNGNTEAFF. Written as DNA, the CDR3 is TGCGCCAGCAGCTACACGGGCAATGGGAACACTGAAGCTTTCTTT.

The chain uses TRBV30 and TRBJ1-1; 7 bases are shared with TRBD1. The germline V gene has CDR1 GTSNPN and CDR2 SVGIG (reference sequence). The CDR3 contains 14 residues. The J segment lost 3 bases and the V segment lost 2 bases, leaving 6 bases of the junction unmatched. The CDR3 DNA reads as TGTGCCTGGAGTACAACAGGGGCTTACACTGAAGCTTTCTTT. Its protein product is CAWSTTGAYTEAFF.

The genes are TRBV15 and TRBJ1-2; the D is unclear. V lost 5 bases, J lost 1 base, and 11 bases lay in between. This CDR3 has 14 amino acids. Germline V gives CDR1 LNHNV, CDR2 YYDKDF (reference sequence). CDR3: CATSAGLLNYGYTF. Here the CDR3 DNA reads TGTGCCACCAGCGCAGGTCTGCTTAACTATGGCTACACCTTC.

The chain employs TRBV6-5 and TRBJ2-7; D gene unclear. Germline CDR1 and CDR2: MNHEY and SVGAGI. There are 13 residues in the CDR3. V was clipped by 0 bases and J by 6 bases, with 9 bases between them. CDR3 sequence (DNA): TGTGCCAGCAGTTACTCGAAGGAGCGCGAGCAGTACTTC. Its translation: CASSYSKEREQYF.

The CDR3 spells CASSESRRREKLFF. Written as DNA, the CDR3 is TGTGCCAGCAGTGAATCGAGGCGAAGGGAAAAACTGTTTTTT. This chain joins TRBV2 and TRBJ1-4; D gene unclear. CDR1 and CDR2 (germline): SNHLY, FYNNEI. The CDR3 has 14 residues. V lost 2 bases and J lost 8, with 12 bases in between.

This chain connects TRBV14 to TRBJ2-2; weak D call: TRBD2 (5 bases). Germline V gene lookup returns CDR1 SGHDN and CDR2 FVKESK. This CDR3 spans 16 amino acids. The V gene lost 5 bases and the J gene lost 3 bases, with 16 bases spanning the gap. CDR3 DNA: TGTGCCAGCAGCAATCCTAGAGGGAAGGACACCGGGGAGCTGTTTTTT. This sequence encodes CASSNPRGKDTGELFF.

The V gene is TRBV7-9, the J gene TRBJ2-7; unclear D gene. The CDR3 has 13 residues. V lost 0 bases to trimming and J lost 3 bases, with 6 bases between them. Germline V gene sequence: CDR1 SEHNR, CDR2 FQNEAQ (reference sequence). CDR3 in DNA: TGTGCCAGCAGCTTAGCACAGATCTACGAGCAGTACTTC. Protein: CASSLAQIYEQYF.

The rearrangement links TRBV27 to TRBJ1-3; a weak D match, TRBD1 (5 bases). Trimming left V 8 bases short and J 2 bases short, with 10 bases between. The germline V gene has CDR1 MNHEY and CDR2 SMNVEV (reference sequence). The CDR3 consists of 13 residues. The CDR3 DNA sequence: TGTGCCAGCGCCTGGGGGGCTGGAAACACCATATATTTT. Its protein product is CASAWGAGNTIYF.